The 20 T cell receptor beta chains below were found in one sample sequenced in a study of shared clonotypes between healthy human individuals. This table comes from immunoSEQ multiplex PCR, and its TCRdb copy is limited to in-frame clones, with some not included. The top ten clones hold around 0.4% of a sample with millions of clones, roughly 93% of them seen once. Sequenced: naive CD4+ T cells from PBMCs. The subset denotes: CD45RA+ positively selected. Every receptor here comes from a man between 18 and 35 years old in good health. Some clones in this sample may be carry-over from other donors' samples.

The V and J genes are TRBV28 and TRBJ2-2, with a weak D call TRBD1 (5 bases). V was shortened by 8 bases and J by 6 bases, with 7 bases between the two germline ends. In germline, CDR1 is MDHEN, CDR2 SYDVKM. The CDR3 sequence is 11 residues long. The CDR3 spells CASARAGELFF. As DNA, the CDR3 is TGTGCCAGCGCCAGGGCCGGGGAGCTGTTTTTT.

A single count supports this clone. The rearrangement uses TRBV19 and TRBJ2-5, with 10 bases lining up with TRBD1. CDR1 LNHDA and CDR2 SQIVND come from the germline V gene (reference sequence). J lost 5 bases, V lost 8 bases, and 5 bases had no gene match. The CDR3 length is 13 residues. The CDR3 DNA reads as TGTGCCAGTCGGGACAGGGGTATCGAGACCCAGTACTTC. Its protein is CASRDRGIETQYF. The full variable domain, in which reference TRBV19 and TRBJ2-5 provide the parts outside the CDR3, is DGGITQSPKYLFRKEGQNVTLSCEQNLNHDAMYWYRQDPGQGLRLIYYSQIVNDFQKGDIAEGYSVSREKKESFPLTVTSAQKNPTAFYLCASRDRGIETQYFGPGTRLLVL.

The CDR3 region is CASSPLGTGAYNEQFF. CDR3 sequence (DNA): TGTGCCAGCAGCCCCCTCGGGACAGGGGCCTACAATGAGCAGTTCTTC. This chain uses TRBV7-2 with TRBJ2-1; 10 bases align to TRBD1. The CDR3 consists of 16 residues. Germline lookup yields CDR1 SGHTA and CDR2 FQGNSA. With 5 bases clipped from V and 2 bases from J, the junction kept 6 bases outside the gene matches.

This sequence joins TRBV7-6 and TRBJ2-2; 12 nucleotides agree with TRBD2. With V trimmed by 5 bases and J by 3 bases, 4 bases remained unmatched. The CDR3 has 16 residues. Germline-derived CDR1 and CDR2 are SGHVS and FNYEAQ. CDR3 protein: CASSPRLAGDTGELFF. The CDR3 coding sequence is TGTGCCAGCAGCCCGAGACTAGCGGGGGACACCGGGGAGCTGTTTTTT.

V and J are TRBV14 and TRBJ2-7; the match to TRBD1 covers 8 bases. This CDR3 region has 13 residues. The germline CDR1 and CDR2 sequences are SGHDN and FVKESK. The V segment lost 4 bases and the J segment 6 bases; nucleotides outside the gene matches: 5. The CDR3, as DNA: TGTGCCAGCAGCCCGCGACAGGGGACCGAGCAGTACTTC. Residues: CASSPRQGTEQYF.

V and J are TRBV2 and TRBJ2-7, with 8 bases fitting TRBD1. Per the germline V gene, CDR1 is SNHLY and CDR2 is FYNNEI. The trim removed 5 bases at V and 5 bases at J, leaving 11 bases unmatched. The CDR3 loop spans 15 amino acids. DNA for the CDR3: TGTGCCAGCAGTCCCCGGACAGGGAGTCACCACGAGCAGTACTTC. Its protein product is CASSPRTGSHHEQYF.

This chain connects TRBV7-9 to TRBJ2-5; 7 bases match TRBD1. The CDR3 consists of 13 residues. The V gene's germline CDR1 is SEHNR and CDR2 FQNEAQ (reference sequence). Trimming at V came to 2 bases and at J to 6 bases, leaving 3 bases not matched to a gene. The CDR3 loop is CASSLSQGKTQYF. CDR3 DNA sequence: TGTGCCAGCAGCTTATCACAGGGGAAGACCCAGTACTTC.

The CDR3 loop reads CASRGGIRSSMGYTF. For the CDR3, the DNA is TGTGCCAGCAGGGGGGGAATCAGATCGTCTATGGGCTACACCTTC. The V call is TRBV19, the J call TRBJ1-2, with 7 positions matching TRBD1. The V and J ends lost 9 bases and 8 bases, in that order; junction bases with no gene match: 18. This CDR3 is built from 15 residues. The germline V gene encodes CDR1 LNHDA and CDR2 SQIVND (reference sequence).

V gene TRBV19 combines with J gene TRBJ2-1; D is undetermined. CDR1 LNHDA and CDR2 SQIVND come from the germline V gene (reference sequence). The CDR3 is 14 residues long. V lost 5 bases and J lost 0, with 8 bases in between. The CDR3 region has the DNA TGTGCCAGTAGTCCCAGGAGCTCCTACAATGAGCAGTTCTTC. Protein sequence: CASSPRSSYNEQFF.

The chain uses TRBV19 and TRBJ2-7, with D perhaps TRBD1 (6 bases). V lost 5 bases and J lost 2, with 16 bases in between. The CDR3 is 15 residues long. Germline CDR1 LNHDA, CDR2 SQIVND (reference sequence). CDR3 nucleotide sequence: TGTGCCAGTAGTCCGGGACATCTAGTAACCTACGAGCAGTACTTC. This gives the protein CASSPGHLVTYEQYF.

The chain recombines TRBV5-1 with TRBJ1-2; D not resolved. Germline values: CDR1 SGHRS, CDR2 YFSETQ. This CDR3 region has 13 residues. Trimming removed 0 bases at V and 6 bases at J, with 9 bases between. The CDR3 loop is CASSLAVEDGYTF. In nucleotides, the CDR3 is TGCGCCAGCAGCTTGGCCGTGGAGGATGGCTACACCTTC. The full variable domain, completed using reference TRBV5-1 and TRBJ1-2, is KAGVTQTPRYLIKTRGQQVTLSCSPISGHRSVSWYQQTPGQGLQFLFEYFSETQRNKGNFPGRFSGRQFSNSRSEMNVSTLELGDSALYLCASSLAVEDGYTFGSGTRLTVV.

This clone was recorded only once. This rearrangement joins TRBV7-9 to TRBJ1-2, with 10 positions matching TRBD1. CDR1 is SEHNR, CDR2 FQNEAQ, per germline (reference sequence). This CDR3 is 14 amino acids long. The V and J ends lost 5 bases and 5 bases, in that order; junction bases with no gene match: 5. CDR3 bases: TGTGCCAGCAGCCCTAGGACAGGGGGTTATGGCTACACCTTC. It is translated as CASSPRTGGYGYTF. The variable domain in full, with the rest retrieved from reference TRBV7-9 and TRBJ1-2, is DTGVSQNPRHKITKRGQNVTFRCDPISEHNRLYWYRQTLGQGPEFLTYFQNEAQLEKSRLLSDRFSAERPKGSFSTLEIQRTEQGDSAMYLCASSPRTGGYGYTFGSGTRLTVV.

The J gene is TRBJ1-1, the V gene TRBV5-1, with D maybe TRBD1 (5 bases). Germline lookup yields CDR1 SGHRS and CDR2 YFSETQ. V was pared by 2 bases and J by 0 bases, with 14 bases between. The CDR3 is 16 amino acids. This CDR3 reads CASSLQALGMNTEAFF. In DNA form, the CDR3 reads TGCGCCAGCAGCTTACAGGCACTCGGGATGAACACTGAAGCTTTCTTT.

The chain has TRBV9 and TRBJ2-5; D might be TRBD1 or TRBD2, each matching 5 bases. This CDR3 comprises 14 residues. The V gene's germline CDR1 is SGDLS and CDR2 YYNGEE. Trimming shortened V by 0 bases and J by 5 bases, and 11 bases separated the two germline ends. CDR3 nucleotide sequence: TGTGCCAGCAGCGTAGGAGGGGAGAGGGAGACCCAGTACTTC. Amino acid sequence: CASSVGGERETQYF.

The rearrangement links TRBV18 to TRBJ2-2; 9 bases map to TRBD2. CDR1 is KGHSH and CDR2 is LQKENI in the germline V gene. After removal of 3 bases from V and 6 bases from J, the junction contained 8 bases not matched to a gene. The CDR3 is 16 amino acids. The CDR3 region is CASSPRLAVTAGELFF. The CDR3 bases are TGTGCCAGCTCACCCCGACTAGCGGTAACAGCCGGGGAGCTGTTTTTT.

This chain connects TRBV6-5 to TRBJ2-1; 8 bases agree with TRBD2. CDR3 length equals 15 residues. V was clipped by 5 bases and J by 5 bases; unmatched bases: 8. In germline, CDR1 is MNHEY, CDR2 SVGAGI. The CDR3 loop is CASSTGTSIHNEQFF. The CDR3, as DNA: TGTGCCAGCAGTACCGGGACTAGTATCCACAATGAGCAGTTCTTC.

The chain couples TRBV11-2 to TRBJ1-2, with D possibly TRBD1 on 5 matching bases. V was cut by 1 base and J by 8 bases, with 8 bases left in between. CDR1 and CDR2 (germline): SGHAT, FQNNGV. This CDR3 contains 12 residues. The CDR3 loop reads CASSLGGVGYTF. CDR3 coding DNA: TGTGCCAGCAGCTTAGGGGGGGTAGGCTACACCTTC.

The V and J genes are TRBV19 and TRBJ1-1, with 8 bases fitting TRBD1. The CDR3 contains 14 residues. The germline V gene has CDR1 LNHDA and CDR2 SQIVND (reference sequence). V shed 5 bases, J shed 4 bases, and the junction held 6 bases outside the gene matches. CDR3 protein: CASSVPGTGTEAFF. As DNA, the CDR3 is TGTGCCAGTAGTGTTCCCGGGACAGGCACTGAAGCTTTCTTT.

The chain carries TRBV5-6 and TRBJ2-3, with D unclear. Trimming shortened V by 4 bases and J by 3 bases, and 12 bases separated the two germline ends. Germline V gene lookup returns CDR1 SGHDT and CDR2 YYEEEE. This CDR3 comprises 14 residues. CDR3 DNA sequence: TGTGCCAGCAGCCTACCGGACGGAACAGATACGCAGTATTTT. As protein: CASSLPDGTDTQYF.

This chain uses TRBV9 with TRBJ2-3; no firm D call. Trimming stripped 0 bases from V and 3 bases from J, with 11 bases between. This CDR3 has 15 amino acids. CDR1 and CDR2 from the germline V gene are SGDLS and YYNGEE. The DNA of the CDR3 is TGTGCCAGCAGCGTAGAAGCTCGCGAGACAGATACGCAGTATTTT. It encodes CASSVEARETDTQYF.